This passage covers 21 T cell receptor beta chains from one sample sequenced in a study of T cells in localized non-small cell lung cancer (dated by TCRdb to about 2020). The protocol used for the library was the immunoSEQ multiplex PCR assay. The immuneACCESS repertoire file appears here via TCRdb, limited to in-frame rearrangements. These files lack a portion of the clones; in checked studies, under half of the deficit traces to unresolved V genes, and the cause of the others is not known. Recorded for this sample are a few thousand clones; about 40% of them occurred a single time. The top ten constitute roughly 10% of the sample. Sequenced here: lung tumor tissue, sampled before any cancer treatment. These receptors originate from a male donor older than 55 with stage II squamous cell lung carcinoma.

This clone is judged medium-sized (0.01 to 0.1%). The CDR3 DNA reads as TGTGCCAGCAGCTTAGAGGGGCTATCCTACGAGCAGTACTTC. It encodes CASSLEGLSYEQYF. V gene TRBV11-3 combines with J gene TRBJ2-7; tentative D call: TRBD1 (5 bases). Trimming removed 0 bases at V and 1 base at J, with 7 bases between. Germline CDR1 and CDR2: SGHNT and YENEEA. This CDR3 is built from 14 residues.

In its sample, this clone was seen a few times. This chain uses TRBV18 with TRBJ2-1; 14 positions agree with TRBD2. CDR1 is KGHSH and CDR2 is LQKENI in the germline V gene. V lost 6 bases and J lost 10; bases outside the gene matches: 8. This CDR3 region has 15 residues. The CDR3 coding sequence is TGTGCCAGCTCGTCGGGACTAGCGGGAGATGAGGAGCAGTTCTTC. Its translation is CASSSGLAGDEEQFF.

J is TRBJ2-5 and V is TRBV19; maybe TRBD1 (5 bases). The CDR3 totals 13 residues. Deletions cut 6 bases from V and 4 bases from J, with 12 bases between. Germline V gives CDR1 LNHDA, CDR2 SQIVND (reference sequence). The CDR3 nucleotides read TGTGCCAGTAGCCAGGGCCCCGGAGAGACCCAGTACTTC. Translated, it gives CASSQGPGETQYF.

This chain connects TRBV28 to TRBJ2-1, with 8 nucleotides matching TRBD1. CDR1 and CDR2 from the germline V gene are MDHEN and SYDVKM. The CDR3 runs 13 residues. The trim removed 7 bases at V and 12 bases at J, leaving 11 bases unmatched. The CDR3: CASTPGGDRGQFF. CDR3 DNA: TGTGCCAGCACCCCTGGGGGAGACAGGGGGCAGTTCTTC.

This clone is labeled large. The rearrangement uses TRBV29-1 and TRBJ1-5, with 7 nucleotides matching TRBD1. The J segment lost 6 bases and the V segment lost 4 bases, leaving 6 bases of the junction unmatched. The CDR3 extends over 13 amino acids. In germline, CDR1 is SQVTM, CDR2 ANQGSEA. CDR3 coding DNA: TGCAGCGTTGGTACAGGGGCAGGTCAGCCCCAGCATTTT. This gives the protein CSVGTGAGQPQHF.

This clone was observed a few times. This chain joins TRBV5-1 and TRBJ1-1, with TRBD1 as a possible D gene (6 bases). V was trimmed by 0 bases and J by 5 bases, leaving 14 bases between them. The CDR3 has 15 residues. Germline-derived CDR1 and CDR2 are SGHRS and YFSETQ. CDR3 bases: TGCGCCAGCAGCTTGGAACAGGGTTTGCGTACTGAAGCTTTCTTT. Its protein is CASSLEQGLRTEAFF.

The CDR3 here is CASSDGGELFF. The CDR3 DNA is TGTGCCAGTAGTGATGGCGGGGAGCTGTTTTTT. The rearrangement links TRBV19 to TRBJ2-2; unclear D gene. Trimming pared 5 bases from V and 7 bases from J, leaving 5 bases between. The CDR3 is 11 residues long. Germline CDR1 and CDR2: LNHDA and SQIVND (reference sequence).

The V gene is TRBV28, the J gene TRBJ1-5, with D possibly matching TRBD1 (5 bases). There are 16 residues in the CDR3. The ends were cut back, 4 bases at V and 3 bases at J, with 16 bases in the middle. Germline V gene data show CDR1 as MDHEN and CDR2 as SYDVKM. The CDR3 is CASSWGDGAINQPQHF. The DNA of the CDR3 is TGTGCCAGCAGTTGGGGGGACGGAGCTATCAATCAGCCCCAGCATTTT.

This chain links TRBV30 with TRBJ1-2, with D possibly TRBD1 on 5 matching bases. The CDR3 is 13 residues long. Germline V gene sequence: CDR1 GTSNPN, CDR2 SVGIG (reference sequence). V lost 2 bases to trimming and J lost 4 bases, with 11 bases between them. The CDR3 DNA follows: TGTGCCTGGAGTTCAGGGTCTAGCTATGGCTACACCTTC. This translates into CAWSSGSSYGYTF.

This clone has only a few counts. The chain has TRBV6-8 and TRBJ2-7, with TRBD1 identical over 9 bases. The germline CDR1 and CDR2 sequences are MNHGY and SAAAGT. This CDR3 is 15 amino acids long. J gave up 4 bases and V 5 bases, and 9 bases lay outside the gene matches. The CDR3 region is CASSVLGTGPYEQYF. The DNA of the CDR3 is TGTGCCAGCAGTGTACTTGGGACAGGGCCATACGAGCAGTACTTC.

This clone came up once. V and J are TRBV28 and TRBJ1-5; D is uncertain. CDR1 is MDHEN and CDR2 is SYDVKM in the germline V gene. This CDR3 has 14 residues. V shed 2 bases and J shed 2 bases, with 7 bases lying between them. CDR3 sequence (DNA): TGTGCCAGCAGTTTAGTCCGGGGCAATCAGCCCCAGCATTTT. This codes for CASSLVRGNQPQHF. Full variable domain (remainder filled in from reference TRBV28 and TRBJ1-5): DVKVTQSSRYLVKRTGEKVFLECVQDMDHENMFWYRQDPGLGLRLIYFSYDVKMKEKGDIPEGYSVSREKKERFSLILESASTNQTSMYLCASSLVRGNQPQHFGDGTRLSIL.

The chain carries TRBV6-8 and TRBJ2-5, with D possibly called TRBD1 or TRBD2 (6 bases each). This CDR3 spans 14 amino acids. V lost 2 bases and J 7 bases, leaving 14 bases between the germline ends. Germline V lookup: CDR1 MNHGY, CDR2 SAAAGT. The CDR3 loop reads CASSYGGRKGTQYF. The DNA of the CDR3 is TGTGCCAGCAGTTACGGGGGGCGAAAGGGGACCCAGTACTTC.

The CDR3 loop reads CASSRLADQETQYF. DNA of the CDR3: TGTGCCAGTAGTCGGCTAGCCGACCAAGAGACCCAGTACTTC. The rearrangement joins TRBV19 to TRBJ2-5, with a weak D call TRBD2 (5 bases). Looked up from germline, CDR1 is LNHDA and CDR2 is SQIVND (reference sequence). This CDR3 is built from 14 residues. The V end lost 5 bases, the J end lost 0 bases, and 10 bases lay between the germline ends.

This sequence joins TRBV11-3 and TRBJ2-1, with 14 bases matching TRBD2. Germline CDR1 reads SGHNT; CDR2 reads YENEEA. Germline trimming cut 4 bases from V and 6 bases from J; bases unmatched to any gene: 2. The CDR3 consists of 15 residues. CDR3: CASSSTSGRANEQFF. In DNA, the CDR3 is TGTGCCAGCAGCTCGACTAGCGGGAGGGCCAATGAGCAGTTCTTC.

This sequence joins TRBV28 and TRBJ2-7; TRBD1 agrees at 10 bases. V lost 3 bases to trimming and J lost 0 bases; unmatched junction nucleotides: 5. The CDR3 length is 16 residues. Germline CDR1 and CDR2: MDHEN and SYDVKM. CDR3 amino acids: CASSFRGQGSSYEQYF. In DNA, the CDR3 is TGTGCCAGCAGTTTTAGGGGACAGGGGAGCTCCTACGAGCAGTACTTC.

This clone was seen more than once but under ten times. The rearrangement links TRBV2 to TRBJ1-2, with no clear D. Germline CDR1 SNHLY, CDR2 FYNNEI. The CDR3 has 13 amino acids. V was cut by 7 bases and J by 8 bases, with 17 bases left in between. CDR3 sequence (DNA): TGTGCCAGCAAGGGTGATAACGCGGGGGGCTACACCTTC. The encoded protein is CASKGDNAGGYTF.

This clone was seen more than once but under ten times. The chain has TRBV6-8 and TRBJ2-7; D is perhaps TRBD2 (6 bases). CDR3 size: 13 residues. Germline assignment: CDR1 MNHGY and CDR2 SAAAGT. Trimming removed 6 bases from V and 3 bases from J, with 12 bases in between. The CDR3 bases are TGTGCCAGCAGCCCCGCGGGAAACTACGAGCAGTACTTC. This codes for CASSPAGNYEQYF.

The chain employs TRBV18 and TRBJ2-5, with D unclear. V was pared by 1 base and J by 2 bases, with 2 bases between. The germline V gene has CDR1 KGHSH and CDR2 LQKENI. The CDR3 length is 12 residues. The CDR3 spells CASSPLQETQYF. The CDR3 bases are TGTGCCAGCTCACCACTTCAAGAGACCCAGTACTTC.

The CDR3: CASSVGEGTGELFF. The CDR3 DNA follows: TGTGCCAGCAGTGTGGGGGAGGGGACCGGGGAGCTGTTTTTT. V gene TRBV25-1 combines with J gene TRBJ2-2, with TRBD2 identical over 7 bases. Germline-derived CDR1 and CDR2 are MGHDK and SYGVNS. V was pared by 4 bases and J by 5 bases, with 4 bases of the junction left unmatched. CDR3 size: 14 residues.

The rearrangement joins TRBV10-2 to TRBJ2-6, with a weak D call TRBD1 (6 bases). Germline V gives CDR1 WSHSY, CDR2 SAAADI. The CDR3 sequence is 18 residues long. V lost 3 bases and J lost 0, with 15 bases in between. The DNA of the CDR3 is TGCGCCAGCAGTGACAGGCAGGGGCTCTACTCTGGGGCCAACGTCCTGACTTTC. Translated: CASSDRQGLYSGANVLTF.

The V and J genes are TRBV29-1 and TRBJ1-1; possibly TRBD1 for D (5 bases). Germline CDR1 and CDR2: SQVTM and ANQGSEA. V shed 8 bases and J shed 0 bases, with 16 bases lying between them. CDR3 size: 14 residues. The CDR3 spells CSHEGSRLNTEAFF. CDR3 DNA sequence: TGCAGCCACGAGGGGAGCAGGCTGAACACTGAAGCTTTCTTT.